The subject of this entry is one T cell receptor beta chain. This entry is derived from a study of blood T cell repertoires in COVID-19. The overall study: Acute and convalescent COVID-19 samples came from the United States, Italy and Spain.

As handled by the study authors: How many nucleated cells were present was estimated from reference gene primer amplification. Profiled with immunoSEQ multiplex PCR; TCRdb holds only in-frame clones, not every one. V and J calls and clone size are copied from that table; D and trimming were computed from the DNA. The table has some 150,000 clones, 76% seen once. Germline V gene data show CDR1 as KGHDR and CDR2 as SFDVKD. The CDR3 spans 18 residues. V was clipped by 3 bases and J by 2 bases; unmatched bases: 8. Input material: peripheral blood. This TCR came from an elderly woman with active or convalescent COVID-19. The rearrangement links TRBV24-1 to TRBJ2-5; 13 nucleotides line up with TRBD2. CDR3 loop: CATSDPRRTSGGQETQYF. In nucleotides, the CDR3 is TGTGCCACCAGTGATCCCCGTAGGACTAGCGGGGGACAAGAGACCCAGTACTTC.